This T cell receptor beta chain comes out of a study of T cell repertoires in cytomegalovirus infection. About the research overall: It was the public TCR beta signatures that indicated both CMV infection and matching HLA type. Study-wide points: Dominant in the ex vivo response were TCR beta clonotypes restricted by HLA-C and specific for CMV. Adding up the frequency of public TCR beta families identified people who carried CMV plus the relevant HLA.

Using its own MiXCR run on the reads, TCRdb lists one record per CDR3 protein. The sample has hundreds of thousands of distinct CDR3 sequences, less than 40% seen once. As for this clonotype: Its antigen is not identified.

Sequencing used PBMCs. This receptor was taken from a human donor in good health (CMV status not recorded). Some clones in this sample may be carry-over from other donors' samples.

DNA for the CDR3: TGTGCCAGCAGCTTAGACGGACAGGCAACCTACAATGAGCAGTTCTTC. It codes for CASSLDGQATYNEQFF. The rearrangement uses TRBV7-9 and TRBJ2-1; 7 bases are shared with TRBD1. This CDR3 comprises 16 residues. With V trimmed by 1 base and J by 2 bases, 5 bases remained unmatched. CDR1 and CDR2 from the germline V gene are SEHNR and FQNEAQ (reference sequence).